The 31 T cell receptor beta chains below come from one sample, sequenced in a study of cytomegalovirus exposure and HLA in healthy donors. Data came from immunoSEQ multiplex PCR; TCRdb stores just in-frame clones and leaves some out. The sample includes about 73,000 clones, approximately 95% of them seen just once. The sample taken for sequencing was PBMCs. The source of these receptors is a young man in good health and CMV-seronegative.

The CDR3 region has the DNA TGTGCCAGCGAGCAACAAGAGACCCAGTACTTC. Translating it yields CASEQQETQYF. The chain combines TRBV7-9 with TRBJ2-5; D not certain. Trimming took off 8 bases at V and 2 bases at J, with 6 bases between the two ends. There are 11 residues in the CDR3. Germline CDR1 and CDR2: SEHNR and FQNEAQ (reference sequence).

The chain combines TRBV2 with TRBJ2-1; TRBD1 matches 8 bases. CDR1 is SNHLY and CDR2 is FYNNEI in the germline V gene. The CDR3 runs to 15 residues. The V segment lost 0 bases and the J segment 6 bases; nucleotides outside the gene matches: 4. The CDR3 coding sequence is TGTGCCAGCAGTGAAGCCGGACAGGGAGTCAATGAGCAGTTCTTC. Translation: CASSEAGQGVNEQFF.

This clone was seen only once. The chain combines TRBV19 with TRBJ1-5; D is unresolved. The CDR3 length is 15 residues. V was cut by 3 bases and J by 2 bases, with 11 bases left in between. Looked up from germline, CDR1 is LNHDA and CDR2 is SQIVND (reference sequence). The CDR3 loop reads CASSMGGVGNQPQHF. In DNA form, the CDR3 reads TGTGCCAGTAGTATGGGAGGCGTCGGCAATCAGCCCCAGCATTTT.

This chain uses TRBV10-3 with TRBJ1-2; D gene uncertain. The V gene lost 6 bases and the J gene lost 8 bases, with 13 bases spanning the gap. Germline V gene sequence: CDR1 ENHRY, CDR2 SYGVKD. CDR3 length: 12 residues. CDR3 nucleotide sequence: TGTGCCATCAGCCCCGTATCGGGAGGCTACACCTTC. This translates into CAISPVSGGYTF.

The gene calls are TRBV4-1 and TRBJ1-2; possible D gene TRBD1, 5 bases. Trimming cost V 5 bases and J 5 bases, with 18 bases left between them. The CDR3 consists of 15 residues. CDR1 is MGHRA, CDR2 YSYEKL, per germline. CDR3 nucleotide sequence: TGCGCCAGCAGCGCAAGTTCCAGGGAGGATTATGGCTACACCTTC. Protein sequence: CASSASSREDYGYTF.

The genes are TRBV4-2 and TRBJ1-4, with 7 bases fitting TRBD1. Unmatched junction bases numbered 6, after V lost 4 bases and J lost 7 bases. CDR3 length: 14 residues. In germline, CDR1 is LGHNA, CDR2 YNFKEQ. The CDR3 is CASSLETGSEKLFF. CDR3 sequence (DNA): TGTGCCAGCAGCCTAGAGACAGGGAGTGAAAAACTGTTTTTT.

The rearrangement links TRBV28 to TRBJ2-7; TRBD1 matches at 8 bases. The J segment lost 1 base and the V segment lost 2 bases, leaving 4 bases of the junction unmatched. This CDR3 has 15 residues. The germline gives CDR1 MDHEN, CDR2 SYDVKM. The CDR3 DNA reads TGTGCCAGCAGTTTAGACAGGGGTAGATCCTACGAGCAGTACTTC. Amino acid sequence: CASSLDRGRSYEQYF.

The chain combines TRBV5-1 with TRBJ2-1, with 7 bases identical to TRBD2. CDR3 length: 13 amino acids. Germline assignment: CDR1 SGHRS and CDR2 YFSETQ. V gave up 4 bases and J gave up 10 bases; unmatched junction bases: 8. CDR3 nucleotides: TGCGCCAGCAGCAGCGGGGTCCCCGGCGAGCAGTTCTTC. This codes for CASSSGVPGEQFF.

The rearrangement uses TRBV13 and TRBJ2-7; tentative D call: TRBD1 (7 bases). Trimming took 5 bases from V and 4 from J, leaving 15 bases between them. Germline loops: CDR1 PRHDT, CDR2 FYEKMQ (reference sequence). The CDR3 length is 14 residues. CDR3 sequence: CASSGGNRGYEQYF. CDR3 coding DNA: TGTGCCAGCAGCGGCGGGAACAGGGGATACGAGCAGTACTTC. Full variable domain (remainder filled in from reference TRBV13 and TRBJ2-7): AAGVIQSPRHLIKEKRETATLKCYPIPRHDTVYWYQQGPGQDPQFLISFYEKMQSDKGSIPDRFSAQQFSDYHSELNMSSLELGDSALYFCASSGGNRGYEQYFGPGTRLTVT.

This clone has a single count. The chain has TRBV7-2 and TRBJ2-3; TRBD1 matches 7 bases. Losses at the gene ends were 5 bases for V and 0 bases for J; bases not matched to a gene: 5. The germline CDR1 and CDR2 sequences are SGHTA and FQGNSA. The CDR3 contains 15 residues. CDR3 coding DNA: TGTGCCAGCAGCCTCGGGACAGTCAGCACAGATACGCAGTATTTT. Translating it yields CASSLGTVSTDTQYF. The full variable domain, its missing parts supplied by reference TRBV7-2 and TRBJ2-3, is GAGVSQSPSNKVTEKGKDVELRCDPISGHTALYWYRQSLGQGLEFLIYFQGNSAPDKSGLPSDRFSAERTGGSVSTLTIQRTQQEDSAVYLCASSLGTVSTDTQYFGPGTRLTVL.

The CDR3 bases are TGTGCCTGGAGTGCCTCAGGGGGCAGGGGCAATGAGCAGTTCTTC. Translated: CAWSASGGRGNEQFF. The V call is TRBV30, the J call TRBJ2-1, with 8 bases identical to TRBD1. There are 15 residues in the CDR3. Per the germline V gene, CDR1 is GTSNPN and CDR2 is SVGIG (reference sequence). V dropped 1 base and J dropped 6; count of bases not matched to a gene: 8.

This clone was observed a single time. The J gene is TRBJ2-6, the V gene TRBV30; 7 bases are shared with TRBD2. Germline trimming cut 2 bases from V and 2 bases from J; bases unmatched to any gene: 6. This CDR3 is built from 16 residues. In germline, CDR1 is GTSNPN, CDR2 SVGIG (reference sequence). CDR3 in amino acids: CAWSLGAGAGANVLTF. CDR3 DNA: TGTGCCTGGAGTTTGGGTGCGGGAGCTGGGGCCAACGTCCTGACTTTC.

The chain is built from TRBV27 and TRBJ2-7; 8 nucleotides agree with TRBD1. The germline V gene has CDR1 MNHEY and CDR2 SMNVEV (reference sequence). V was pared by 5 bases and J by 6 bases, with 9 bases of the junction left unmatched. The CDR3 runs to 14 residues. CDR3 amino acids: CASSPGTGGLEQYF. As DNA, the CDR3 is TGTGCCAGCAGTCCCGGGACAGGAGGGCTCGAGCAGTACTTC.

V and J are TRBV7-2 and TRBJ1-5; tentatively, D is TRBD1 (6 bases). This CDR3 comprises 15 residues. From germline, CDR1 is SGHTA and CDR2 FQGNSA. V dropped 5 bases and J dropped 6 bases, with 17 bases sitting between them. The CDR3 here is CASSPERTAGQPQHF. In DNA, the CDR3 is TGTGCCAGCAGCCCCGAGCGGACAGCAGGTCAGCCCCAGCATTTT.

This sequence joins TRBV7-2 and TRBJ2-5; D is possibly TRBD2 (5 bases). Germline CDR1 reads SGHTA; CDR2 reads FQGNSA. The CDR3 loop spans 12 amino acids. Deletions cut 3 bases from V and 5 bases from J, with 7 bases between. The CDR3 sequence: CASSLGVETQYF. CDR3 nucleotides: TGTGCCAGCAGCTTGGGAGTGGAGACCCAGTACTTC.

V is TRBV5-6 and J is TRBJ2-3, with D maybe TRBD2 (6 bases). CDR3 length equals 16 residues. The V gene's germline CDR1 is SGHDT and CDR2 YYEEEE. V lost 4 bases, J lost 2 bases, and 17 bases lay in between. CDR3 residues: CASSRGPGLVTDTQYF. In DNA form, the CDR3 reads TGTGCCAGCAGCCGGGGCCCGGGACTTGTCACAGATACGCAGTATTTT.

This chain links TRBV6-1 with TRBJ1-1; 7 bases fit TRBD1. After removal of 7 bases from V and 5 bases from J, the junction contained 7 bases not matched to a gene. Germline CDR1 and CDR2: MNHNS and SASEGT. This CDR3 contains 13 residues. The CDR3 DNA sequence: TGTGCCAGCAACCAAGGGGGCCGGACTGAAGCTTTCTTT. Its translation: CASNQGGRTEAFF.

This rearrangement joins TRBV10-3 to TRBJ2-7; 7 bases line up with TRBD2. The trim removed 2 bases at V and 1 base at J, leaving 11 bases unmatched. CDR1 and CDR2 (germline): ENHRY, SYGVKD. The CDR3 length is 17 residues. The CDR3 loop is CAISETTLADRSYEQYF. The CDR3 region has the DNA TGTGCCATCAGTGAGACTACGCTAGCGGATAGGTCCTACGAGCAGTACTTC.

V gene TRBV28 combines with J gene TRBJ2-7; 13 positions match TRBD2. V gave up 6 bases and J gave up 0 bases; unmatched junction bases: 11. The CDR3 runs to 18 residues. Germline values: CDR1 MDHEN, CDR2 SYDVKM. The CDR3 DNA reads as TGTGCCAGCAGGACCATGACTAGCGGGGGGCTCCTCTCCTACGAGCAGTACTTC. It translates to CASRTMTSGGLLSYEQYF.

The genes are TRBV11-3 and TRBJ1-1, with no clear D. Between the trimmed V and J ends, which lost 4 bases and 5 bases, there was a span of 11 bases. The CDR3 has 13 amino acids. CDR1 and CDR2 (germline): SGHNT, YENEEA. This CDR3 reads CASSSHSATEAFF. For the CDR3, the DNA is TGTGCCAGCAGCTCCCACAGTGCGACTGAAGCTTTCTTT. Full variable domain (rest looked up from reference TRBV11-3 and TRBJ1-1): EAGVVQSPRYKIIEKKQPVAFWCNPISGHNTLYWYLQNLGQGPELLIRYENEEAVDDSQLPKDRFSAERLKGVDSTLKIQPAELGDSAVYLCASSSHSATEAFFGQGTRLTVV.

This sequence joins TRBV4-3 and TRBJ1-1; TRBD1 matches at 9 bases. This CDR3 has 17 residues. Germline trimming cut 0 bases from V and 0 bases from J; bases unmatched to any gene: 5. Germline-derived CDR1 and CDR2 are LGHNA and YSLEER. CDR3 amino acids: CASSQDERQGVNTEAFF. The CDR3 bases are TGCGCCAGCAGCCAAGACGAGCGACAGGGGGTGAACACTGAAGCTTTCTTT.

This clone was recorded a few times. The rearrangement uses TRBV25-1 and TRBJ2-5, with a possible D match to TRBD1 (6 bases). Germline CDR1 MGHDK, CDR2 SYGVNS. The CDR3 runs 15 residues. V lost 8 bases and J 2 bases, leaving 18 bases between the germline ends. In DNA form, the CDR3 reads TGTGCCAGCGGCCAACATCAGGGGAGACAAGAGACCCAGTACTTC. This sequence encodes CASGQHQGRQETQYF.

The chain is built from TRBV19 and TRBJ2-7; possibly TRBD1 for D (6 bases). The CDR3 has 15 amino acids. Trimming left V 2 bases short and J 0 bases short, with 11 bases between. The V gene's germline CDR1 is LNHDA and CDR2 SQIVND (reference sequence). CDR3 nucleotides: TGTGCCAGTAGTATACAGGACAGAGACTCCTACGAGCAGTACTTC. This sequence encodes CASSIQDRDSYEQYF.

CDR3: CASHPGQPGGLETQYF. The CDR3 DNA reads TGTGCCAGCCATCCGGGACAGCCCGGCGGCTTGGAGACCCAGTACTTC. The V gene is TRBV19, the J gene TRBJ2-5; the match to TRBD1 covers 7 bases. This CDR3 is built from 16 residues. Trimming at V came to 9 bases and at J to 5 bases, leaving 18 bases not matched to a gene. Germline V gene lookup returns CDR1 LNHDA and CDR2 SQIVND (reference sequence).

The chain uses TRBV7-2 and TRBJ1-1; D is undetermined. The CDR3 has 14 amino acids. V gave up 5 bases and J gave up 2 bases, with 12 bases separating them. CDR1 SGHTA and CDR2 FQGNSA come from the germline V gene. CDR3 in amino acids: CASSPSRINTEAFF. The CDR3, as DNA: TGTGCCAGCAGCCCGTCTAGAATCAACACTGAAGCTTTCTTT.

The V and J genes are TRBV27 and TRBJ2-5; TRBD2 matches at 12 bases. The J segment lost 2 bases and the V segment lost 7 bases, leaving 8 bases of the junction unmatched. The CDR3 runs to 16 residues. Germline V gene data show CDR1 as MNHEY and CDR2 as SMNVEV (reference sequence). This CDR3 is CASNPSGGGTQETQYF. The CDR3 DNA reads TGTGCCAGCAATCCTAGCGGGGGGGGGACACAAGAGACCCAGTACTTC.

This chain joins TRBV6-5 and TRBJ1-1, with unresolved D. Between the trimmed V and J ends, which lost 6 bases and 7 bases, there was a span of 18 bases. Germline V gene lookup returns CDR1 MNHEY and CDR2 SVGAGI. The CDR3 is made up of 14 amino acids. The CDR3 DNA reads as TGTGCCAGCAGCCTCGCGGGGAAGAGTTATGAAGCTTTCTTT. Amino acids: CASSLAGKSYEAFF.

This chain links TRBV27 with TRBJ1-1; tentatively, D is TRBD1 (5 bases). Trimming shortened V by 3 bases and J by 7 bases, and 12 bases separated the two germline ends. CDR1 is MNHEY and CDR2 is SMNVEV in the germline V gene (reference sequence). The CDR3 totals 13 residues. CDR3 sequence (DNA): TGTGCCAGCAGTTTGTGGGGGGGGGATGAAGCTTTCTTT. It codes for CASSLWGGDEAFF.

The V gene is TRBV6-1, the J gene TRBJ2-5, with 8 nucleotides matching TRBD1. This CDR3 region has 14 residues. V shed 6 bases, J shed 5 bases, and the junction held 8 bases outside the gene matches. Per the germline V gene, CDR1 is MNHNS and CDR2 is SASEGT. This CDR3 reads CASRGGQGGETQYF. CDR3 DNA: TGTGCCAGCAGGGGAGGACAGGGCGGGGAGACCCAGTACTTC.

Only one count was recorded for this clone. V is TRBV25-1 and J is TRBJ1-1; 8 nucleotides match TRBD1. Germline V lookup: CDR1 MGHDK, CDR2 SYGVNS. V lost 4 bases to trimming and J lost 4 bases; unmatched junction nucleotides: 5. The CDR3 totals 14 residues. The CDR3 DNA follows: TGTGCCAGCAGTGGGACAGGGCAGTCCACTGAAGCTTTCTTT. Residues: CASSGTGQSTEAFF. Looking up the rest from reference TRBV25-1 and TRBJ1-1 gives the full variable domain: EADIYQTPRYLVIGTGKKITLECSQTMGHDKMYWYQQDPGMELHLIHYSYGVNSTEKGDLSSESTVSRIRTEHFPLTLESARPSHTSQYLCASSGTGQSTEAFFGQGTRLTVV.

The chain couples TRBV18 to TRBJ1-1, with a possible D match to TRBD1 (6 bases). V lost 0 bases to trimming and J lost 7 bases, with 12 bases between them. CDR3 length equals 14 residues. Germline values: CDR1 KGHSH, CDR2 LQKENI. This CDR3 is CASSPPRDRREAFF. The CDR3 nucleotides are TGTGCCAGCTCACCACCGCGTGACAGGCGTGAAGCTTTCTTT.